The 17 T cell receptor beta chains reported below all come from one sample, sequenced in a study of metastatic and nonmetastatic thyroid tumors. Thyroid surgery had not been preceded by any treatment in any patient. TCRdb re-called the PCR reads via MiXCR. The repertoire holds some 55,000 clones, with 25% to 35% as singletons. The sequencing sample was made of blood. All receptors come from a female donor with papillary thyroid cancer or a benign thyroid nodule (not recorded which). Some clones in this sample may be carry-over from other donors' samples.

This clone came up a few times. The rearrangement links TRBV12-3 or TRBV12-4 to TRBJ2-3; D not resolved. The V and J ends lost 3 bases and 2 bases respectively, with 12 bases between them. The CDR3 contains 15 residues. CDR3 amino acids: CASSFRRAITDTQYF. The DNA of the CDR3 is TGTGCCAGCAGTTTCCGCCGGGCGATCACAGATACGCAGTATTTT.

This chain uses TRBV5-1 with TRBJ2-1, with D tentatively TRBD1 (6 bases). Trimming shortened V by 4 bases and J by 3 bases, and 11 bases separated the two germline ends. The germline V gene has CDR1 SGHRS and CDR2 YFSETQ. The CDR3 has 14 residues. The CDR3 coding sequence is TGCGCCAGCAGCCAAGGGACATACTACAATGAGCAGTTCTTC. Its protein product is CASSQGTYYNEQFF.

V and J are TRBV11-2 and TRBJ2-4, with 8 positions matching TRBD2. Germline CDR1 and CDR2: SGHAT and FQNNGV. CDR3 size: 15 residues. V dropped 2 bases and J dropped 5; count of bases not matched to a gene: 5. CDR3 sequence reads: CASSLNPGGQNIQYF. As DNA, the CDR3 is TGTGCCAGCAGCTTAAATCCGGGAGGGCAAAACATTCAGTACTTC.

There are a few counts of this clone. This chain links TRBV12-3 or TRBV12-4 with TRBJ2-6; no reliable D call. The V end lost 5 bases, the J end lost 4 bases, and 9 bases lay between the germline ends. The CDR3 has 14 residues. This CDR3 reads CASSRAGGANVLTF. The CDR3 bases are TGTGCCAGCAGTCGCGCTGGCGGGGCCAACGTCCTGACTTTC.

The chain links TRBV28 to TRBJ2-1; maybe TRBD1 (6 bases). The CDR3 spans 12 residues. Germline CDR1 is MDHEN and CDR2 is SYDVKM. Trimming shortened V by 7 bases and J by 10 bases, and 14 bases separated the two germline ends. The CDR3 region is CASITQGDEQFF. As DNA, the CDR3 is TGTGCCAGCATCACACAGGGTGACGAGCAGTTCTTC.

About this clone: A much larger clone lies a single base off, so this may be a read error. This chain links TRBV5-1 with TRBJ2-5, with a possible D match to TRBD2 (5 bases). Germline V gives CDR1 SGHRS, CDR2 YFSETQ. The V end lost 4 bases, the J end lost 1 base, and 8 bases lay between the germline ends. CDR3 length: 13 amino acids. As DNA, the CDR3 is TGCGCCAGCAGCCCGAGGGCCCAAGAGACCCAGTACTTC. Residues: CASSPRAQETQYF.

This chain links TRBV6-1 with TRBJ1-5; D is possibly TRBD1 (6 bases). The CDR3 is 15 amino acids. Germline loops: CDR1 MNHNS, CDR2 SASEGT. V lost 5 bases and J 7 bases, leaving 18 bases between the germline ends. The DNA for the CDR3 is TGTGCCAGCAGTCCCCACGGGGGGCTAGGACAGCCCCAGCATTTT. The encoded protein is CASSPHGGLGQPQHF.

This clone was picked up a small number of times. The chain recombines TRBV10-2 with TRBJ2-3, with TRBD1 matching 7 bases. Trimming at V came to 3 bases and at J to 0 bases, leaving 3 bases not matched to a gene. From germline, CDR1 is WSHSY and CDR2 SAAADI. The CDR3 sequence is 15 residues long. DNA of the CDR3: TGCGCCAGCAGTGATGGCAGGGGGAGCACAGATACGCAGTATTTT. Amino acid sequence: CASSDGRGSTDTQYF.

This clone was counted between two and nine times. This chain's CDR3 is CATSREGIGGYTF. The CDR3 region has the DNA TGTGCCACCAGCAGAGAAGGGATTGGGGGCTACACCTTC. V is TRBV15 and J is TRBJ1-2; D is unresolved. Germline CDR1 is LNHNV and CDR2 is YYDKDF (reference sequence). The CDR3 loop spans 13 amino acids. V was trimmed by 0 bases and J by 8 bases, leaving 10 bases between them.

The chain employs TRBV12-3 or TRBV12-4 and TRBJ2-2; D tentatively reads TRBD1 or TRBD2 (6 bases each). The CDR3 covers 15 residues. With 2 bases removed from V and 5 bases from J, the gap between germline ends came to 12 bases. The CDR3 region is CASSLRGLGTGELFF. For the CDR3, the DNA is TGTGCCAGCAGTTTACGGGGGCTTGGGACCGGGGAGCTGTTTTTT.

The chain recombines TRBV30 with TRBJ1-2, with D perhaps matching TRBD1 (6 bases). This CDR3 comprises 15 residues. Germline loops: CDR1 GTSNPN, CDR2 SVGIG (reference sequence). The germline V and J ends were trimmed by 3 bases and 2 bases, with 16 bases remaining between them. The CDR3: CAWRGEVRGNYGYTF. In DNA form, the CDR3 reads TGTGCCTGGAGAGGAGAGGTCAGGGGAAACTATGGCTACACCTTC. The variable domain in full, with the rest retrieved from reference TRBV30 and TRBJ1-2, is SQTIHQWPATLVQPVGSPLSLECTVEGTSNPNLYWYRQAAGRGLQLLFYSVGIGQISSEVPQNLSASRPQDRQFILSSKKLLLSDSGFYLCAWRGEVRGNYGYTFGSGTRLTVV.

The chain combines TRBV6-1 with TRBJ2-5; TRBD1 agrees at 7 bases. V lost 6 bases to trimming and J lost 0 bases; unmatched junction nucleotides: 10. The CDR3 is 16 residues long. Germline lookup yields CDR1 MNHNS and CDR2 SASEGT. The CDR3 coding sequence is TGTGCCAGCAGAAGGGGGACAGTCATGTACCAAGAGACCCAGTACTTC. The encoded protein is CASRRGTVMYQETQYF.

This clone has more than one count but fewer than ten. The rearrangement uses TRBV12-3 or TRBV12-4 and TRBJ1-5; weak D call: TRBD1 (6 bases). CDR3 length: 13 residues. V was shortened by 0 bases and J by 6 bases, with 6 bases between the two germline ends. CDR3 DNA: TGTGCCAGCAGTTTAGCACAGGGTCAGCCCCAGCATTTT. Its protein product is CASSLAQGQPQHF.

Here the CDR3 reads CASSFGQGSGYTF. In nucleotides, the CDR3 is TGCGCCAGCAGCTTCGGACAGGGTTCTGGCTACACCTTC. This chain uses TRBV5-1 with TRBJ1-2; 8 bases match TRBD1. V shed 2 bases and J 7 bases; nucleotides not matched to a gene: 4. CDR3 length: 13 amino acids. Germline CDR1 SGHRS, CDR2 YFSETQ.

The chain joins TRBV19 to TRBJ1-1, with D perhaps TRBD1 (5 bases). The germline V gene encodes CDR1 LNHDA and CDR2 SQIVND (reference sequence). CDR3 length: 14 amino acids. V lost 3 bases to trimming and J lost 4 bases, with 12 bases between them. CDR3 DNA sequence: TGTGCCAGTAGTATGGACGGAGGGACCACTGAAGCTTTCTTT. Protein: CASSMDGGTTEAFF.

V and J are TRBV7-8 and TRBJ2-2; 9 bases map to TRBD2. Looked up from germline, CDR1 is SGHVS and CDR2 is FQNEAQ. The V segment lost 2 bases and the J segment 6 bases; nucleotides outside the gene matches: 10. This CDR3 contains 17 residues. DNA of the CDR3: TGTGCCAGCAGCTTACCTAGCGGGGTGAATATCGCCGGGGAGCTGTTTTTT. Translated: CASSLPSGVNIAGELFF.

This clone was recorded a few times. The gene calls are TRBV20-1 and TRBJ2-2; 12 bases are a match to TRBD2. J gave up 7 bases and V 0 bases, and 6 bases lay outside the gene matches. The length of the CDR3 is 16 residues. The germline V gene encodes CDR1 DFQATT and CDR2 SNEGSKA (reference sequence). CDR3 protein: CSARDASGRDVGELFF. CDR3 in DNA: TGCAGTGCTAGAGATGCTAGCGGGAGGGACGTCGGGGAGCTGTTTTTT.